This T cell receptor (beta chain) is from a study of chemoradiotherapy in HPV16-positive cancers. This clone was seen a single time. Its antigen is as yet unknown. Clones were read by immunoSEQ multiplex PCR, and TCRdb kept only the in-frame ones, dropping some. The top ten hold over 4% of the sample, which has roughly 70,000 clones, roughly 86% seen once. The study's findings and limits: During treatment, candidate HPV-specific clones and E7-related motifs expanded in tumor.

Repertoires were sampled repeatedly during chemoradiotherapy. Sequenced here: blood, sampled from a patient who underwent chemoradiotherapy. The sequence was collected from a human donor with HPV-associated anogenital cancer.

For the CDR3, the DNA is TGTGCCAGCAGCTTTCGGCTGTCCACTGAAGCTTTCTTT. It codes for CASSFRLSTEAFF. The chain employs TRBV7-9 and TRBJ1-1; D gene unclear. Looked up from germline, CDR1 is SEHNR and CDR2 is FQNEAQ (reference sequence). This CDR3 comprises 13 residues. V lost 3 bases and J 4 bases, leaving 9 bases between the germline ends. Full variable domain (outside the CDR3, taken from reference TRBV7-9 and TRBJ1-1): DTGVSQNPRHKITKRGQNVTFRCDPISEHNRLYWYRQTLGQGPEFLTYFQNEAQLEKSRLLSDRFSAERPKGSFSTLEIQRTEQGDSAMYLCASSFRLSTEAFFGQGTRLTVV.